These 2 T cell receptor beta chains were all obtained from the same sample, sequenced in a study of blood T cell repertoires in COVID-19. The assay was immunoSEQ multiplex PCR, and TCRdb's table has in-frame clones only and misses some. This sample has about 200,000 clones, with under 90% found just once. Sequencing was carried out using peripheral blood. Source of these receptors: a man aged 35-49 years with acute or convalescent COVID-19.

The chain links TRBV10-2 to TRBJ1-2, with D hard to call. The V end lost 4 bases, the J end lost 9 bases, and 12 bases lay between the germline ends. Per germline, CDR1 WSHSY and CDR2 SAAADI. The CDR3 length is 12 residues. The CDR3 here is CASSGSGESYTF. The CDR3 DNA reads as TGCGCCAGCAGTGGGTCCGGGGAGAGCTACACCTTC.

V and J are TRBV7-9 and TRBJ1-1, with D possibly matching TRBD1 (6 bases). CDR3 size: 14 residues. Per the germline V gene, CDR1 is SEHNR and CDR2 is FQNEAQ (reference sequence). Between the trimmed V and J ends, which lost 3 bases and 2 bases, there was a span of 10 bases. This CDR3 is CASSFGQRNTEAFF. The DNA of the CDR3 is TGTGCCAGCAGCTTCGGACAGAGAAACACTGAAGCTTTCTTT.